This TCR beta chain is drawn from a study of early T cells in non-severe SARS-CoV-2 infection. Study in general: Alpha and beta chains were unpaired, from unsorted whole-blood bulk RNA. General observations from the study: Clonotype matching in VDJdb favored anti-spike CD8 responses and did not capture private and CD4 specificities.

This clonotype was seen ten or more times. No antigen is known for it. Trimming took off 2 bases at V and 1 base at J, with 8 bases between the two ends. CDR3 length: 14 amino acids. Germline lookup yields CDR1 MNHNS and CDR2 SASEGT. As part of library construction, unique molecular identifiers were attached to individual cDNA molecules. Each CDR3 protein gets one entry after TCRdb re-called the 5' RACE reads with MiXCR. This sample yields some 50,000 distinct CDR3 sequences, of which over 7% are seen a single time; around 21% belongs to the top ten. This chain connects TRBV6-1 to TRBJ2-5; no reliable D call. The sequence came from an adult who was a healthcare worker with PCR-confirmed SARS-CoV-2 infection or an uninfected control (not recorded which). Sequenced sample: whole blood. The CDR3 region is CASSERIFQETQYF. The CDR3 nucleotides are TGTGCCAGCAGTGAACGGATCTTCCAAGAGACCCAGTACTTC.